The 3 T cell receptor beta chains presented below share a single source sample, sequenced in a study of graft-versus-host responses after intestinal transplantation. No antigen has been identified for these receptors. The method was immunoSEQ multiplex PCR; TCRdb's version includes in-frame clones alone and lacks a portion of them. The data hold roughly 90,000 clones, with about 88% observed a single time. The specimen comprised unstimulated CD4+ T cells sorted from spleen or lymph node cells, sampled before transplant. All receptors derive from a human donor who was the organ donor for an intestinal transplant.

This chain links TRBV5-1 with TRBJ2-1, with D possibly TRBD1 on 5 matching bases. Per germline, CDR1 SGHRS and CDR2 YFSETQ. The ends were cut back, 0 bases at V and 4 bases at J, with 14 bases in the middle. The CDR3 runs to 16 residues. CDR3 residues: CASSLEAGPPYNEQFF. In nucleotides, the CDR3 is TGCGCCAGCAGCTTGGAGGCAGGGCCCCCGTACAATGAGCAGTTCTTC. The whole variable domain, remainder taken from reference TRBV5-1 and TRBJ2-1, is KAGVTQTPRYLIKTRGQQVTLSCSPISGHRSVSWYQQTPGQGLQFLFEYFSETQRNKGNFPGRFSGRQFSNSRSEMNVSTLELGDSALYLCASSLEAGPPYNEQFFGPGTRLTVL.

The gene calls are TRBV18 and TRBJ1-2; 7 positions match TRBD1. Germline CDR1 is KGHSH and CDR2 is LQKENI. The CDR3 length is 16 residues. The ends lost 2 bases at V and 4 bases at J; junction bases unmatched: 10. The CDR3 region has the DNA TGTGCCAGCTCACCAACGGACAGGTGGAAGAGCTATGGCTACACCTTC. It is translated as CASSPTDRWKSYGYTF. The full variable domain, with the rest looked up from reference TRBV18 and TRBJ1-2, is NAGVMQNPRHLVRRRGQEARLRCSPMKGHSHVYWYRQLPEEGLKFMVYLQKENIIDESGMPKERFSAEFPKEGPSILRIQQVVRGDSAAYFCASSPTDRWKSYGYTFGSGTRLTVV.

J is TRBJ2-7 and V is TRBV7-9, with TRBD1 matching over 7 bases. CDR1 and CDR2 from the germline V gene are SEHNR and FQNEAQ (reference sequence). V lost 5 bases, J lost 5 bases, and 3 bases stayed unmatched. The CDR3 consists of 12 residues. CDR3 sequence reads: CASSHRGHEQYF. The CDR3 coding sequence is TGTGCCAGCAGCCACAGGGGTCACGAGCAGTACTTC.